The source of this TCR beta chain is a study of T cells in Graves' hyperthyroidism and ophthalmopathy. Points from the study as a whole: Blood samples included most of the expanded thyroid clonotypes exceeding 0.001.

Researchers amplified the TCR beta CDR3 regions from RNA transcripts. Carried out on the TCR CDR3, a first-round RT-PCR used the HTBI primer set. Each CDR3 protein is one row after TCRdb ran MiXCR on the multiplex PCR reads. The data show approximately 600,000 distinct CDR3 sequences, 15% to 20% seen once. This clonotype was counted only a few times. Its antigen is undetermined. At one end, the junction sequence differs from germline, possibly due to a read error. This receptor was obtained from a woman aged 30 to 39 with Graves' hyperthyroidism. Sequencing used blood.

CDR3 loop: CASSEPVTALTYEQYF. CDR3 DNA sequence: TGCGCCAGCAGTGAGCCCGTTACAGCCCTCACCTACGAGCAGTACTTC. The chain employs TRBV2 and TRBJ2-7; D gene unclear. CDR1 is SNHLY and CDR2 is FYNNEI in the germline V gene. This CDR3 is 16 amino acids long.